The rows below give T cell receptor beta chains drawn from one sample of a study of blood T cell repertoires in COVID-19. Measured with immunoSEQ multiplex PCR; TCRdb has only the in-frame clones, and not every one. The table has 430,000 or so clones, roughly 90% seen once. The specimen sequenced was peripheral blood. The receptors here all came from a young man with COVID-19, enrolled during active disease. Both conserved end residues are part of each CDR3. A D gene is named only where the DNA matches it firmly. Not every row has a clone size; where given, it reads once, few, many or a size class.

J	size	D	V	DNA	CDR3
TRBJ2-1	NA	NA	TRBV25-1	TGTGCCAGCAGTGGGGACGGAGGCGGGACGAGCTCCTACAATGAGCAGTTCTTC	CASSGDGGGTSSYNEQFF
TRBJ2-4	NA	TRBD2	TRBV11-3	TGTGCCAGCAGCTTAGATCGGGAGGGAAGGGCCAAAAACATTCAGTACTTC	CASSLDREGRAKNIQYF
TRBJ2-2	NA	NA	TRBV5-6	TGTGCCAGCAGTTCCCTCCAACAGGGGAACACCGGGGAGCTGTTTTTT	CASSSLQQGNTGELFF
TRBJ2-1	NA	TRBD1	TRBV5-1	TGCGCCAGCAGCTTGAAGAGGAGTGGTCCGGGACAGGGGGATGATGAGCAGTTCTTC	CASSLKRSGPGQGDDEQFF
TRBJ2-7	NA	NA	TRBV5-1	TGCGCCAGCAGCCGTGGGGCCGGGACAATGACCTACGAGCAGTACTTC	CASSRGAGTMTYEQYF
TRBJ1-4	NA	NA	TRBV19	TGTGCCAGTAGTCCCTGGGGGGGAACCCCTGAAAAACTGTTTTTT	CASSPWGGTPEKLFF
TRBJ1-5	NA	NA	TRBV2	TGTGCCAGCAGTGAAGCCCCGACAGGACCGGGGCTTAGCAGCAATCAGCCCCAGCATTTT	CASSEAPTGPGLSSNQPQHF
TRBJ2-7	few	NA	TRBV10-1	TGCGCCAGCAGTGATGGACTCAAGTCCTACGAGCAGTACTTC	CASSDGLKSYEQYF
TRBJ2-7	NA	TRBD1	TRBV4-1	TGCGCCAGCAGCCCCCTGGGACAGGGCGGCGAGCAGTACTTC	CASSPLGQGGEQYF
TRBJ2-6	NA	NA	TRBV9	TGTGCCAGCAGCGGGGTGGGCAGGGATTCTGGGGCCAACGTCCTGACTTTC	CASSGVGRDSGANVLTF
TRBJ1-4	NA	NA	TRBV12-3/TRBV12-4	TGTGCCAGCAGTTTCAGGGCTGGGGAAAAACTGTTTTTT	CASSFRAGEKLFF
TRBJ2-1	NA	TRBD2	TRBV7-2	TGTGCCAGCAGGGACCGAGCGGGAGGGTACAATGAGCAGTTCTTC	CASRDRAGGYNEQFF